Listed here are 32 T cell receptor beta chains from one sample, sequenced in a study of blood T cell repertoires in COVID-19. The protocol was immunoSEQ multiplex PCR, while the TCRdb copy is restricted to in-frame clones and leaves out a portion. Of approximately 89,000 clones listed, roughly 85% are singletons. The sample taken for sequencing was peripheral blood. These TCRs come from a man between 65 and 85 years old with acute or convalescent COVID-19.

The V call is TRBV6-1, the J call TRBJ1-2, with D possibly TRBD1 on 6 matching bases. V shed 2 bases and J shed 8 bases, with 24 bases lying between them. This CDR3 is 17 amino acids long. CDR1 MNHNS and CDR2 SASEGT come from the germline V gene. CDR3 residues: CASSELGRGPSAEGYTF. For the CDR3, the DNA is TGTGCCAGCAGTGAATTAGGCAGGGGCCCTTCTGCTGAGGGCTACACCTTC.

The chain is built from TRBV5-1 and TRBJ2-3; 8 bases are shared with TRBD2. The CDR3 loop spans 15 amino acids. Germline V gene data show CDR1 as SGHRS and CDR2 as YFSETQ. Trimming cost V 4 bases and J 4 bases; bases outside gene matches: 8. This CDR3 reads CASSVAGLEADTQYF. In DNA form, the CDR3 reads TGCGCCAGCAGCGTAGCGGGACTAGAGGCAGATACGCAGTATTTT.

The V call is TRBV5-1, the J call TRBJ1-1; D is ambiguous. Germline CDR1 reads SGHRS; CDR2 reads YFSETQ. Trimming removed 0 bases from V and 8 bases from J, with 8 bases in between. CDR3 length: 12 amino acids. The CDR3 loop is CASSLGGLEAFF. The DNA for the CDR3 is TGCGCCAGCAGCTTGGGCGGCCTGGAAGCTTTCTTT.

The chain has TRBV28 and TRBJ1-4; a weak D match, TRBD1 (6 bases). V was cut by 5 bases and J by 3 bases, with 13 bases left in between. Germline V gene lookup returns CDR1 MDHEN and CDR2 SYDVKM. This CDR3 region has 15 residues. The CDR3 region has the DNA TGTGCCAGCAGTCTACAGGGTGCAGCTAATGAAAAACTGTTTTTT. It is translated as CASSLQGAANEKLFF.

CDR3 sequence reads: CASSTGVNTGELFF. CDR3 DNA: TGTGCCAGCAGTACAGGGGTGAACACCGGGGAGCTGTTTTTT. This chain links TRBV6-5 with TRBJ2-2; 7 bases fit TRBD1. The V segment lost 5 bases and the J segment 1 base; nucleotides outside the gene matches: 1. The CDR3 consists of 14 residues. Germline V gene sequence: CDR1 MNHEY, CDR2 SVGAGI.

The chain uses TRBV2 and TRBJ2-7, with D possibly matching TRBD2 (6 bases). The V end lost 0 bases, the J end lost 12 bases, and 15 bases lay between the germline ends. CDR1 SNHLY and CDR2 FYNNEI come from the germline V gene. CDR3 size: 13 residues. CDR3 sequence: CASSEARDWRRYF. The CDR3 DNA is TGTGCCAGCAGTGAAGCGAGGGACTGGAGACGGTACTTC. Supplemented by reference TRBV2 and TRBJ2-7, the full variable domain reads EPEVTQTPSHQVTQMGQEVILRCVPISNHLYFYWYRQILGQKVEFLVSFYNNEISEKSEIFDDQFSVERPDGSNFTLKIRSTKLEDSAMYFCASSEARDWRRYFGPGTRLTVT.

The chain joins TRBV19 to TRBJ2-1; the D is unclear. This CDR3 has 12 amino acids. Per germline, CDR1 LNHDA and CDR2 SQIVND (reference sequence). Trimming cost V 3 bases and J 12 bases, with 12 bases left between them. CDR3 protein: CASSITGFGQFF. DNA of the CDR3: TGTGCCAGTAGTATCACCGGTTTTGGGCAGTTCTTC. Supplemented by reference TRBV19 and TRBJ2-1, the full variable domain reads DGGITQSPKYLFRKEGQNVTLSCEQNLNHDAMYWYRQDPGQGLRLIYYSQIVNDFQKGDIAEGYSVSREKKESFPLTVTSAQKNPTAFYLCASSITGFGQFFGPGTRLTVL.

This chain joins TRBV20-1 and TRBJ1-2; 8 nucleotides align to TRBD1. J lost 6 bases, V lost 3 bases, and 9 bases had no gene match. The germline V gene has CDR1 DFQATT and CDR2 SNEGSKA (reference sequence). The CDR3 has 14 residues. CDR3 in DNA: TGCAGTGCTAGTTTACCAGGGGGCAGGAATGGCTACACCTTC. It encodes CSASLPGGRNGYTF.

J is TRBJ2-7 and V is TRBV12-3 or TRBV12-4, with D possibly being TRBD2 (6 bases). Trimming removed 6 bases at V and 2 bases at J, with 11 bases between. The CDR3 has 13 amino acids. CDR3 nucleotides: TGTGCCAGCAGGCGGGACGGAACCTACGAGCAGTACTTC. Its protein is CASRRDGTYEQYF.

In this sample, this clone turned up once. V usage is TRBV28 and J usage is TRBJ1-2; TRBD1 matches 8 bases. The germline CDR1 and CDR2 sequences are MDHEN and SYDVKM. The CDR3 runs 13 residues. Trimming removed 6 bases from V and 6 bases from J; junction bases left unmatched: 6. The CDR3 reads CASSLGQGNGYTF. The DNA for the CDR3 is TGTGCCAGCAGCCTCGGACAGGGAAATGGCTACACCTTC.

This clone was seen once. The gene calls are TRBV28 and TRBJ1-5; D perhaps matches TRBD1 (6 bases). There are 16 residues in the CDR3. Per the germline V gene, CDR1 is MDHEN and CDR2 is SYDVKM. V was clipped by 1 base and J by 6 bases, with 16 bases between them. The CDR3 nucleotides read TGTGCCAGCAGTTTATCCCGGACAGTTCTTGGTCAGCCCCAGCATTTT. Protein sequence: CASSLSRTVLGQPQHF.

The chain recombines TRBV19 with TRBJ2-5; 10 bases fit TRBD1. CDR1 is LNHDA, CDR2 SQIVND, per germline (reference sequence). J was trimmed by 2 bases and V by 8 bases; bases with no gene match: 11. The CDR3 is 16 residues long. DNA of the CDR3: TGTGCCAGTCAGAGCCCGGACAGGGGGGATCAAGAGACCCAGTACTTC. Translating it yields CASQSPDRGDQETQYF.

The rearrangement links TRBV6-5 to TRBJ1-6, with D possibly matching TRBD1 (5 bases). The CDR3 runs to 15 residues. The V end lost 5 bases, the J end lost 8 bases, and 16 bases lay between the germline ends. Germline lookup yields CDR1 MNHEY and CDR2 SVGAGI. The CDR3 loop is CASSQGHPEHSPLHF. The CDR3 DNA sequence: TGTGCCAGCAGTCAGGGCCACCCCGAGCATTCACCCCTCCACTTT.

The chain links TRBV10-3 to TRBJ2-3, with D perhaps matching TRBD1 (5 bases). The germline V gene encodes CDR1 ENHRY and CDR2 SYGVKD. This CDR3 contains 16 residues. V lost 4 bases to trimming and J lost 0 bases, with 14 bases between them. This CDR3 reads CAISALRQRSTDTQYF. CDR3 bases: TGTGCCATCAGTGCGTTGCGACAGCGAAGCACAGATACGCAGTATTTT.

V is TRBV10-3 and J is TRBJ2-2; possible D gene TRBD2, 5 bases. Germline CDR1 reads ENHRY; CDR2 reads SYGVKD. Trimming removed 5 bases at V and 2 bases at J, with 12 bases between. This CDR3 is built from 15 residues. The CDR3 loop reads CAISNSGLNTGELFF. In DNA form, the CDR3 reads TGTGCCATCAGTAACTCCGGACTTAACACCGGGGAGCTGTTTTTT.

This sequence joins TRBV6-7 and TRBJ1-2; D is possibly TRBD1 (6 bases). TRBV6-7 falls under the ORF class, with uncertain function. This CDR3 comprises 12 residues. Trimming removed 2 bases at V and 7 bases at J, with 8 bases between. CDR3 in DNA: TGTGCCAGCAGTTACGGGGGCATTGGCTACACCTTC. Encoded protein: CASSYGGIGYTF.

The genes are TRBV4-1 and TRBJ1-2; D unclear. CDR1 is MGHRA and CDR2 is YSYEKL in the germline V gene. This CDR3 contains 14 residues. The V and J ends lost 4 bases and 4 bases respectively, with 13 bases between them. CDR3: CASSPRSEGYGYTF. CDR3 bases: TGCGCCAGCAGCCCCCGGTCTGAGGGCTATGGCTACACCTTC.

The chain uses TRBV7-9 and TRBJ2-2; possibly TRBD1 for D (5 bases). This CDR3 spans 17 amino acids. The ends were cut back, 0 bases at V and 2 bases at J, with 13 bases in the middle. CDR1 is SEHNR, CDR2 FQNEAQ, per germline (reference sequence). CDR3 bases: TGTGCCAGCAGCTTAGCGCTGGGGCAGACTAACACCGGGGAGCTGTTTTTT. It codes for CASSLALGQTNTGELFF. The whole variable domain, filled in from reference TRBV7-9 and TRBJ2-2, reads DTGVSQNPRHKITKRGQNVTFRCDPISEHNRLYWYRQTLGQGPEFLTYFQNEAQLEKSRLLSDRFSAERPKGSFSTLEIQRTEQGDSAMYLCASSLALGQTNTGELFFGEGSRLTVL.

CDR3: CASSATDSSNSPLHF. CDR3 nucleotides: TGTGCCAGCAGCGCGACCGACAGCTCCAATTCACCCCTCCACTTT. The chain has TRBV3-1 (or the pseudogene TRBV3-2) and TRBJ1-6; weak D call: TRBD1 (5 bases). This CDR3 region has 15 residues. Germline V gene lookup returns CDR1 LGHDT and CDR2 YNNKEL (reference sequence). Trimming took off 5 bases at V and 7 bases at J, with 15 bases between the two ends.

This clone was seen just once. J is TRBJ1-1 and V is TRBV2; weak D call: TRBD1 (6 bases). This CDR3 has 12 residues. CDR1 is SNHLY and CDR2 is FYNNEI in the germline V gene. V gave up 5 bases and J gave up 8 bases, with 12 bases separating them. DNA of the CDR3: TGTGCCAGCAGTCCTTACAGGGTAGAAGCTTTCTTT. Protein: CASSPYRVEAFF.

The chain is built from TRBV6-5 and TRBJ1-6, with 10 bases that match TRBD1. Germline loops: CDR1 MNHEY, CDR2 SVGAGI. V gave up 3 bases and J gave up 12 bases; unmatched junction bases: 11. This CDR3 contains 16 residues. DNA for the CDR3: TGTGCCAGCAGTTATCTGGCCGGGACAGGGGAAGAACCCCTCCACTTT. As protein: CASSYLAGTGEEPLHF.

V and J are TRBV7-9 and TRBJ2-1; D not certain. Germline V lookup: CDR1 SEHNR, CDR2 FQNEAQ (reference sequence). The CDR3 sequence is 15 residues long. V dropped 1 base and J dropped 1 base, with 8 bases sitting between them. CDR3 nucleotide sequence: TGTGCCAGCAGCTTAGGAGCTCGGTCCTACAATGAGCAGTTCTTC. Protein: CASSLGARSYNEQFF.

V and J are TRBV2 and TRBJ2-7; 7 positions agree with TRBD1. The CDR3 has 14 amino acids. CDR1 is SNHLY, CDR2 FYNNEI, per germline. Trimming took 8 bases from V and 0 from J; bases not matched to a gene: 7. CDR3: CASGSGQSSYEQYV. Here the CDR3 DNA reads TGTGCCAGCGGGTCGGGACAGAGCTCCTACGAGCAGTACGTC.

The rearrangement links TRBV30 to TRBJ1-1; 7 bases are a match to TRBD1. Per germline, CDR1 GTSNPN and CDR2 SVGIG (reference sequence). J was trimmed by 6 bases and V by 4 bases; bases with no gene match: 14. CDR3 length: 15 amino acids. CDR3 region: CAWKTADRLVSEAFF. The DNA for the CDR3 is TGTGCCTGGAAAACAGCGGACAGGCTTGTGTCTGAAGCTTTCTTT.

The chain carries TRBV28 and TRBJ2-5, with 7 nucleotides matching TRBD2. V shed 5 bases, J shed 4 bases, and the junction held 13 bases outside the gene matches. CDR1 and CDR2 (germline): MDHEN, SYDVKM. The CDR3 runs 16 residues. CDR3 in DNA: TGTGCCAGCAGTCAGACCGGACTAGAAGCGAGAGAGACCCAGTACTTC. Amino acids: CASSQTGLEARETQYF.

The rearrangement joins TRBV3-1 (or the pseudogene TRBV3-2) to TRBJ2-7; D may be TRBD1 (5 bases). The CDR3 covers 14 residues. The V gene lost 1 base and the J gene lost 4 bases, with 11 bases spanning the gap. Germline V gene data show CDR1 as LGHDT and CDR2 as YNNKEL (reference sequence). Here the CDR3 DNA reads TGTGCCAGCAGCCAAGCCAGGGCCCCGTACGAGCAGTACGTC. It translates to CASSQARAPYEQYV.

This chain connects TRBV10-3 to TRBJ2-2; D possibly corresponds to TRBD1 (6 bases). Germline-derived CDR1 and CDR2 are ENHRY and SYGVKD. The CDR3 extends over 16 amino acids. V dropped 6 bases and J dropped 6 bases, with 20 bases sitting between them. The CDR3 DNA reads TGTGCCATCAGGCCCCCAGGGGCCATGACGGCCGGGGAGCTGTTTTTT. This codes for CAIRPPGAMTAGELFF.

J is TRBJ2-3 and V is TRBV7-8, with TRBD2 identical over 11 bases. The length of the CDR3 is 16 residues. The V and J ends lost 5 bases and 1 base, in that order; junction bases with no gene match: 5. Per the germline V gene, CDR1 is SGHVS and CDR2 is FQNEAQ. CDR3: CASSAKTSGGTDTQYF. CDR3 in DNA: TGTGCCAGCAGCGCAAAGACTAGCGGGGGCACAGATACGCAGTATTTT.

V gene TRBV28 combines with J gene TRBJ1-5; TRBD1 might be the D (6 bases). V was pared by 1 base and J by 6 bases, with 7 bases between. The CDR3 is 13 residues long. Per germline, CDR1 MDHEN and CDR2 SYDVKM. CDR3 region: CASSLLGAQPQHF. The DNA of the CDR3 is TGTGCCAGCAGTTTATTGGGGGCTCAGCCCCAGCATTTT.

The gene calls are TRBV3-1 (or the pseudogene TRBV3-2) and TRBJ2-5; D is possibly TRBD2 (5 bases). Germline V lookup: CDR1 LGHDT, CDR2 YNNKEL (reference sequence). The CDR3 extends over 15 amino acids. V shed 2 bases and J shed 5 bases, with 15 bases lying between them. Here the CDR3 reads CASSQSPAATETQYF. DNA of the CDR3: TGTGCCAGCAGCCAAAGTCCAGCGGCCACTGAGACCCAGTACTTC.

The chain combines TRBV7-2 with TRBJ2-5; 9 bases fit TRBD1. The germline V gene encodes CDR1 SGHTA and CDR2 FQGNSA. This CDR3 has 17 residues. With 2 bases clipped from V and 4 bases from J, the junction kept 11 bases outside the gene matches. Here the CDR3 DNA reads TGTGCCAGCAGCTTACCCCGGGGACAGGGTCAGGGAGAGACCCAGTACTTC. This gives the protein CASSLPRGQGQGETQYF.

The sample holds one count of this clone. The genes are TRBV6-5 and TRBJ1-3, with unresolved D. In germline, CDR1 is MNHEY, CDR2 SVGAGI. V was clipped by 6 bases and J by 2 bases, with 14 bases between them. This CDR3 comprises 15 residues. The CDR3 loop reads CASRPTGNAGNTIYF. CDR3 coding DNA: TGTGCCAGCAGACCGACGGGGAACGCTGGAAACACCATATATTTT.